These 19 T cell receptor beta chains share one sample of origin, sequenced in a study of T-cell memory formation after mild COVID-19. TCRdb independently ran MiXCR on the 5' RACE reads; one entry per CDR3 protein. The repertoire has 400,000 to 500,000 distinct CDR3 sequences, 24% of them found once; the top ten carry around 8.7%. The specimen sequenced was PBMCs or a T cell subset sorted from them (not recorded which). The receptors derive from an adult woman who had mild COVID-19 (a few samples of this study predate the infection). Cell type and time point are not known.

This CDR3 reads CASSARAGNTGELFF. DNA of the CDR3: TGCGCCAGCAGCGCTCGGGCGGGTAACACCGGGGAGCTGTTTTTT. The V and J genes are TRBV5-1 and TRBJ2-2; perhaps TRBD2 as D (5 bases). Germline CDR1 is SGHRS and CDR2 is YFSETQ. The CDR3 totals 15 residues. The V gene lost 4 bases and the J gene lost 2 bases, with 12 bases spanning the gap.

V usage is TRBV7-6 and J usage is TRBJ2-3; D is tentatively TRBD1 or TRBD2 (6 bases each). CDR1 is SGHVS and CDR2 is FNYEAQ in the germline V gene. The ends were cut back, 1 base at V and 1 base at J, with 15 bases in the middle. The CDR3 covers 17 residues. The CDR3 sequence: CASSLDPPGARTDTQYF. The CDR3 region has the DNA TGTGCCAGCAGCTTAGACCCACCGGGGGCCCGCACAGATACGCAGTATTTT.

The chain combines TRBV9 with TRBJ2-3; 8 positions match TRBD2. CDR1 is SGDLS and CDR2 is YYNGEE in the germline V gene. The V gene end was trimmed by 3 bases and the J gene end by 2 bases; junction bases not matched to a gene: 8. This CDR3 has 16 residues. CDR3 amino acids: CASSAPGLGNTDTQYF. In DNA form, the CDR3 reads TGTGCCAGCAGCGCGCCGGGACTAGGAAACACAGATACGCAGTATTTT. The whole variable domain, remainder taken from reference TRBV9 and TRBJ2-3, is DSGVTQTPKHLITATGQRVTLRCSPRSGDLSVYWYQQSLDQGLQFLIQYYNGEERAKGNILERFSAQQFPDLHSELNLSSLELGDSALYFCASSAPGLGNTDTQYFGPGTRLTVL.

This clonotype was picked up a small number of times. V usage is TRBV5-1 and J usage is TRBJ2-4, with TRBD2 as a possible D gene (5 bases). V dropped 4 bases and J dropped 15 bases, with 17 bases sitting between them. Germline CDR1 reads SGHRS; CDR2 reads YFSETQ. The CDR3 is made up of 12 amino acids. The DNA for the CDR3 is TGCGCCAGCAGCCCCAGGACTTCCCTTCGGTACTTC. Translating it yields CASSPRTSLRYF.

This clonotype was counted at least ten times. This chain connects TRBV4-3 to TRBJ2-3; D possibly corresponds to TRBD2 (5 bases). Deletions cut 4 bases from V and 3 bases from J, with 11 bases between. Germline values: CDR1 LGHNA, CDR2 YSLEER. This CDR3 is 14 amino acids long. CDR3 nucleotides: TGCGCCAGCAGCCCATACCGGGGAACAGATACGCAGTATTTT. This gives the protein CASSPYRGTDTQYF.

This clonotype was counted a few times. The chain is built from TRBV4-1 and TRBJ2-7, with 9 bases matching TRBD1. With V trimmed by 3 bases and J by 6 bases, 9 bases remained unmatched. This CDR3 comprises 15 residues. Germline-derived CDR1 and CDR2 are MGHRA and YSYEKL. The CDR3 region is CASSQPGQGSLEQYF. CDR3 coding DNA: TGCGCCAGCAGCCAGCCGGGACAGGGTTCTCTCGAGCAGTACTTC.

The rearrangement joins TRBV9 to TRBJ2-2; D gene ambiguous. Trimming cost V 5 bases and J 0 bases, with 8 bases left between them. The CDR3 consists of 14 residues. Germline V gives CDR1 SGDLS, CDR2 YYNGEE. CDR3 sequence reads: CASRLTANTGELFF. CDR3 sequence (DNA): TGTGCCAGCAGACTCACCGCGAACACCGGGGAGCTGTTTTTT.

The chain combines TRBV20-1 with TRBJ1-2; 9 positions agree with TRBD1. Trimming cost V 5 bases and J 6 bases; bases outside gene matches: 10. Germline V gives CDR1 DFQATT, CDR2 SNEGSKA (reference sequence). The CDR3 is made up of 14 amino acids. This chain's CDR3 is CSAGSPGTGHGYTF. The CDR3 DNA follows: TGCAGTGCTGGGAGCCCCGGGACAGGGCATGGCTACACCTTC.

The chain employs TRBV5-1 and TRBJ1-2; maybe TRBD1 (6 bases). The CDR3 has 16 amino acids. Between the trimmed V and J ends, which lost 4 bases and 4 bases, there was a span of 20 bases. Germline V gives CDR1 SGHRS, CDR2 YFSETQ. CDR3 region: CASSLRGAGSAYGYTF. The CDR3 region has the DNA TGCGCCAGCAGCCTGAGGGGGGCAGGGTCCGCCTATGGCTACACCTTC.

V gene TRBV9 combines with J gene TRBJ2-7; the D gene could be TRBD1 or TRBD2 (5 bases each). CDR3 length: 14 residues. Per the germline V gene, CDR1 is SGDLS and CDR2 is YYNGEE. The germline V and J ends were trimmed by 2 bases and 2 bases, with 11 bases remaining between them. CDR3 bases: TGTGCCAGCAGCGTGGGGGACGGAGCCTACGAGCAGTACTTC. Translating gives CASSVGDGAYEQYF.

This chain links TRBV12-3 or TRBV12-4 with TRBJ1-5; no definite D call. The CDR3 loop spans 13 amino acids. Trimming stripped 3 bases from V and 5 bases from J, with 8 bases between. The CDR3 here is CASSLELYQPQHF. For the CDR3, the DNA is TGTGCCAGCAGTTTGGAACTATATCAGCCCCAGCATTTT.

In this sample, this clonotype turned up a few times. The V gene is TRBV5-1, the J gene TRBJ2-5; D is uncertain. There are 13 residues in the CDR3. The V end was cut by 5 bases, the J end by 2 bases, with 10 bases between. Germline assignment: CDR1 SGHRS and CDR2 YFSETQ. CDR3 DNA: TGCGCCAGCAGACGGAAGGTTCAAGAGACCCAGTACTTC. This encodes CASRRKVQETQYF.

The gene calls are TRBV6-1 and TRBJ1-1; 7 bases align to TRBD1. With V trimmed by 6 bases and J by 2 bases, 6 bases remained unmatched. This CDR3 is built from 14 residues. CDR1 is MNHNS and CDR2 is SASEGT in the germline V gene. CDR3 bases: TGTGCCAGCAGCCTGACAGGGTATAACACTGAAGCTTTCTTT. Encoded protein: CASSLTGYNTEAFF.

CDR3 residues: CATSREGDRGSYNEQFF. The CDR3 nucleotides are TGTGCCACCAGCAGAGAAGGCGACAGGGGCTCCTACAATGAGCAGTTCTTC. This chain uses TRBV15 with TRBJ2-1; TRBD1 matches at 8 bases. Germline loops: CDR1 LNHNV, CDR2 YYDKDF (reference sequence). With V trimmed by 0 bases and J by 0 bases, 4 bases remained unmatched. CDR3 length: 17 amino acids.

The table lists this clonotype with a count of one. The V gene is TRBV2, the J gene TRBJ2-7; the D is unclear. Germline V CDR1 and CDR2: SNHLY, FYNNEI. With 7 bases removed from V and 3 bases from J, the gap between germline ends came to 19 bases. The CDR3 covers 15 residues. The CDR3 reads CASTEIDPTFYEQYF. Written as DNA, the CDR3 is TGTGCCAGCACGGAAATCGACCCGACCTTCTACGAGCAGTACTTC.

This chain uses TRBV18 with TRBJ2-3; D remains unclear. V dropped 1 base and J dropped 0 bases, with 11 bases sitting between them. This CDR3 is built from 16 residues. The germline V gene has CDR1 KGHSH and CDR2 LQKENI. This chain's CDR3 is CASSPQLSLSTDTQYF. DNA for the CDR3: TGTGCCAGCTCACCACAACTATCATTAAGCACAGATACGCAGTATTTT.

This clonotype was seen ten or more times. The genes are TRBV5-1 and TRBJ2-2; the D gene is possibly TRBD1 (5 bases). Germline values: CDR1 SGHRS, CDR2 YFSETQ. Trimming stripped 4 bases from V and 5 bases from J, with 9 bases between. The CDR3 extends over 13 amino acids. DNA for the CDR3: TGCGCCAGCAGCCCCCGGACAACCGGGGAGCTGTTTTTT. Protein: CASSPRTTGELFF.

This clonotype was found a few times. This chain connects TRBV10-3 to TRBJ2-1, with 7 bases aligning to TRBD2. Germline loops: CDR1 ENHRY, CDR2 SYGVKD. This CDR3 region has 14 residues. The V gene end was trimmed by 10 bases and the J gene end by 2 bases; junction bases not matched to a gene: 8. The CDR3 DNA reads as TGTGCCACTAGGGCGGGAGAACCCTACAATGAGCAGTTCTTC. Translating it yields CATRAGEPYNEQFF.

The CDR3 spells CAIAPQGRGGYTF. In nucleotides, the CDR3 is TGTGCCATCGCACCACAGGGCCGGGGGGGCTACACCTTC. The rearrangement links TRBV10-3 to TRBJ1-2, with D tentatively TRBD1 (6 bases). CDR3 size: 13 residues. V was pared by 8 bases and J by 8 bases, with 18 bases between. In germline, CDR1 is ENHRY, CDR2 SYGVKD.